This T cell receptor (beta chain) was found in a study of post-analysis software for immune sequencing data. Study results and caveats: The five TRBV segments detected at higher frequency in patients than in controls included TRBV5-6, TRBV5-1 and TRBV20-1. People with multiple sclerosis had a significantly lower normalized Chao1 diversity than controls did.

The TCR beta cDNA libraries contained unique molecular identifiers. One entry per CDR3 protein, called by TCRdb with MiXCR from the PCR reads. This sample has hundreds of thousands of distinct CDR3 sequences, with approximately 60% found just once. Germline lookup yields CDR1 SGHRS and CDR2 YFSETQ. The V segment lost 0 bases and the J segment 0 bases; nucleotides outside the gene matches: 5. The CDR3 sequence is 18 residues long. A few counts support this clonotype. Antigen: not known. The TCR was taken from a girl aged 2 to 10 with multiple sclerosis. V is TRBV5-1 and J is TRBJ2-1, with TRBD2 matching 11 bases. The sample comprised blood. CDR3 sequence (DNA): TGCGCCAGCAGCTTGGTGTCTAGCGGGAGGACCTCCTACAATGAGCAGTTCTTC. It yields the protein CASSLVSSGRTSYNEQFF.